This T cell receptor (beta chain) derives from a study of blood T cells in healthy people across ages. Study-level findings and limits: It was not possible, with unsorted PBMCs, to conclusively compare naive and antigen-experienced cells. Age advanced and TCR beta diversity per million T cells fell, roughly linearly.

The authors drew 7.5 to 10 milliliters of peripheral blood from each donor. Per sample, at least 5 micrograms of total RNA were extracted. Germline loops: CDR1 SEHNR, CDR2 FQNEAQ (reference sequence). The CDR3 runs to 17 residues. V lost 2 bases to trimming and J lost 7 bases, with 18 bases between them. Combining a sample-barcoded 5' primer with a J-beta primer mix, a second PCR ran for 7 to 11 cycles. TCRdb reprocessed the 5' RACE reads with MiXCR, giving one entry per CDR3 protein. This table has around 870,000 distinct CDR3 sequences, under 30% appearing once. This clonotype was detected only a few times. Its antigen remains unknown.

The specimen sequenced was blood. The receptor was isolated from a woman over 75 in good health. The chain joins TRBV7-9 to TRBJ1-6; perhaps TRBD1 as D (6 bases). The CDR3 loop is CASSLPTPVDSNSPLHF. In DNA form, the CDR3 reads TGTGCCAGCAGCTTACCGACCCCAGTGGACAGCAATTCACCCCTCCACTTT. Together with reference TRBV7-9 and TRBJ1-6, the CDR3 gives the full variable domain: DTGVSQNPRHKITKRGQNVTFRCDPISEHNRLYWYRQTLGQGPEFLTYFQNEAQLEKSRLLSDRFSAERPKGSFSTLEIQRTEQGDSAMYLCASSLPTPVDSNSPLHFGNGTRLTVT.